This passage covers 23 T cell receptor beta chains from one sample sequenced in a study of T cell responses to AZD1222 COVID-19 vaccine. Sequencing was performed with immunoSEQ multiplex PCR; in TCRdb, only in-frame clones are kept and a portion is missing. The data contain 130,000 or so clones, 80% to 95% of them singletons. Here the sequenced sample was peripheral blood, taken on day 0 of MenACWY control vaccination. The receptors were gathered from an adult in good health.

The J gene is TRBJ1-2, the V gene TRBV2, with TRBD1 as a possible D gene (5 bases). CDR1 SNHLY and CDR2 FYNNEI come from the germline V gene. The CDR3 consists of 14 residues. V gave up 6 bases and J gave up 7 bases, with 18 bases separating them. CDR3 DNA: TGTGCCAGCAGAGGAAGTGTCGGGGGAAGTGGCTACACCTTC. It is translated as CASRGSVGGSGYTF.

The chain carries TRBV6-2 or TRBV6-3 and TRBJ1-5; D gene unclear. Germline lookup yields CDR1 MNHEY and CDR2 SVGEGT. The CDR3 covers 14 residues. The V and J ends lost 4 bases and 3 bases respectively, with 10 bases between them. The CDR3 DNA reads TGTGCCAGCAGTTCAGACGGGCCCAATCAGCCCCAGCATTTT. Amino acids: CASSSDGPNQPQHF.

V gene TRBV24-1 combines with J gene TRBJ2-3; 9 nucleotides align to TRBD1. V trimming: 3 bases; J trimming: 3 bases; junction bases outside the gene matches: 6. Germline CDR1 KGHDR, CDR2 SFDVKD. CDR3 length: 16 amino acids. CDR3 sequence reads: CATSDPETGGTDTQYF. The CDR3 DNA sequence: TGTGCCACCAGTGATCCAGAGACAGGGGGGACAGATACGCAGTATTTT.

The chain employs TRBV14 and TRBJ2-5; 11 bases are a match to TRBD1. Germline V gene sequence: CDR1 SGHDN, CDR2 FVKESK. Trimming removed 4 bases from V and 2 bases from J; junction bases left unmatched: 6. This CDR3 has 16 residues. The CDR3 coding sequence is TGTGCCAGCAGCCCCGGACAGGGGGCGCCTCAAGAGACCCAGTACTTC. Translation gives CASSPGQGAPQETQYF. Filled out from reference TRBV14 and TRBJ2-5, the complete variable domain reads EAGVTQFPSHSVIEKGQTVTLRCDPISGHDNLYWYRRVMGKEIKFLLHFVKESKQDESGMPNNRFLAERTGGTYSTLKVQPAELEDSGVYFCASSPGQGAPQETQYFGPGTRLLVL.

The chain recombines TRBV5-5 with TRBJ1-6, with 9 positions matching TRBD1. Germline loops: CDR1 SGHKS, CDR2 YYEKEE (reference sequence). This CDR3 has 14 amino acids. J was trimmed by 7 bases and V by 2 bases; bases with no gene match: 1. In DNA form, the CDR3 reads TGTGCCAGCAGCTTCACAGGGGGCAATTCACCCCTCCACTTT. As protein: CASSFTGGNSPLHF.

This clone is a singleton in its sample. V usage is TRBV12-3 or TRBV12-4 and J usage is TRBJ2-7; 7 bases fit TRBD1. The junction had 4 bases not matched to a gene; V was cut back by 5 bases and J by 3 bases. The CDR3 is 13 residues long. CDR3 nucleotide sequence: TGTGCCAGCAGTAGACAGGGAAACTACGAGCAGTACTTC. Protein product: CASSRQGNYEQYF.

This sequence joins TRBV6-5 and TRBJ1-4, with 7 bases aligning to TRBD1. The CDR3 has 14 amino acids. Germline V gene lookup returns CDR1 MNHEY and CDR2 SVGAGI. Germline trimming cut 6 bases from V and 3 bases from J; bases unmatched to any gene: 4. Written as DNA, the CDR3 is TGTGCCAGCAGACCGGGACAGCCTAATGAAAAACTGTTTTTT. It yields the protein CASRPGQPNEKLFF.

The rearrangement joins TRBV2 to TRBJ1-1, with D tentatively TRBD1 (5 bases). Germline CDR1 SNHLY, CDR2 FYNNEI. Trimming removed 6 bases at V and 10 bases at J, with 12 bases between. The CDR3 has 11 residues. The DNA of the CDR3 is TGTGCCAGCAGCGAGGGGCTGGGAGCTTTCTTT. Translated, it gives CASSEGLGAFF.

The V and J genes are TRBV28 and TRBJ1-2, with 8 bases aligning to TRBD1. Per the germline V gene, CDR1 is MDHEN and CDR2 is SYDVKM. Unmatched junction bases numbered 1, after V lost 4 bases and J lost 0 bases. CDR3 length equals 14 residues. The CDR3 nucleotides read TGTGCCAGCAGTTCGGGACAGGCTAACTATGGCTACACCTTC. Translation gives CASSSGQANYGYTF.

The chain carries TRBV12-3 or TRBV12-4 and TRBJ1-2; a possible D gene is TRBD1 (5 bases). Trimming took off 3 bases at V and 7 bases at J, with 12 bases between the two ends. This CDR3 spans 13 amino acids. Here the CDR3 reads CASSFHPQGGYTF. The CDR3 DNA sequence: TGTGCCAGCAGTTTTCATCCCCAGGGTGGCTACACCTTC.

The chain couples TRBV14 to TRBJ1-2; D is unresolved. The length of the CDR3 is 14 residues. The V and J ends lost 6 bases and 7 bases respectively, with 18 bases between them. Germline-derived CDR1 and CDR2 are SGHDN and FVKESK. Written as DNA, the CDR3 is TGTGCCAGCAGTCGTGGACCGCAACTTGGTGGCTACACCTTC. Its translation is CASSRGPQLGGYTF.

V is TRBV15 and J is TRBJ2-2; D possibly corresponds to TRBD1 (5 bases). V was trimmed by 0 bases and J by 4 bases, leaving 9 bases between them. CDR1 is LNHNV and CDR2 is YYDKDF in the germline V gene (reference sequence). The CDR3 covers 15 residues. The CDR3 sequence is CATSREQVPTGELFF. The CDR3 DNA is TGTGCCACCAGCAGAGAACAGGTCCCCACCGGGGAGCTGTTTTTT.

The chain uses TRBV10-3 and TRBJ1-3, with TRBD1 matching over 7 bases. V was pared by 10 bases and J by 1 base, with 4 bases of the junction left unmatched. The CDR3 is 13 residues long. CDR1 and CDR2 (germline): ENHRY, SYGVKD. CDR3 amino acids: CATRGASGNTIYF. CDR3 DNA: TGTGCCACCAGGGGGGCATCTGGAAACACCATATATTTT.

V gene TRBV6-5 combines with J gene TRBJ1-6; D is uncertain. Trimming stripped 0 bases from V and 9 bases from J, with 6 bases between. Germline V lookup: CDR1 MNHEY, CDR2 SVGAGI. This CDR3 is 13 amino acids long. The CDR3 is CASSYSGSSPLHF. CDR3 DNA: TGTGCCAGCAGTTACTCGGGAAGTTCACCCCTCCACTTT.

The chain is built from TRBV4-1 and TRBJ2-4, with 10 bases matching TRBD2. The CDR3 is 17 amino acids. Unmatched junction bases numbered 10, after V lost 0 bases and J lost 8 bases. Looked up from germline, CDR1 is MGHRA and CDR2 is YSYEKL. The CDR3 sequence: CASSQDRVSSGRYIQYF. The CDR3, as DNA: TGCGCCAGCAGCCAAGATCGGGTTTCTAGCGGGAGATACATTCAGTACTTC.

The rearrangement joins TRBV6-5 to TRBJ1-4, with D tentatively TRBD1 (5 bases). CDR3 length: 15 residues. Germline V gene lookup returns CDR1 MNHEY and CDR2 SVGAGI. V dropped 1 base and J dropped 5 bases, with 11 bases sitting between them. The CDR3 DNA is TGTGCCAGCAGTTACTTTCAGGGACTAAATGAAAAACTGTTTTTT. Its translation: CASSYFQGLNEKLFF.

The chain couples TRBV4-3 to TRBJ1-2; D not certain. CDR1 is LGHNA, CDR2 YSLEER, per germline. V was shortened by 4 bases and J by 4 bases, with 13 bases between the two germline ends. The CDR3 is 14 residues long. The CDR3 loop is CASSLLGRPYGYTF. The CDR3 region has the DNA TGCGCCAGCAGCCTCCTAGGCAGACCCTATGGCTACACCTTC.

The chain is built from TRBV7-9 and TRBJ1-1; the match to TRBD1 covers 7 bases. The J segment lost 1 base and the V segment lost 7 bases, leaving 9 bases of the junction unmatched. The germline V gene has CDR1 SEHNR and CDR2 FQNEAQ (reference sequence). The CDR3 sequence is 15 residues long. CDR3 bases: TGTGCCAGCACCCACGGGGACAGACAGAACACTGAAGCTTTCTTT. Residues: CASTHGDRQNTEAFF. The full variable domain, with the rest looked up from reference TRBV7-9 and TRBJ1-1, is DTGVSQNPRHKITKRGQNVTFRCDPISEHNRLYWYRQTLGQGPEFLTYFQNEAQLEKSRLLSDRFSAERPKGSFSTLEIQRTEQGDSAMYLCASTHGDRQNTEAFFGQGTRLTVV.

The chain has TRBV6-5 and TRBJ1-2; D uncertain. This CDR3 is 12 amino acids long. V was cut by 6 bases and J by 6 bases, with 11 bases left in between. The germline V gene encodes CDR1 MNHEY and CDR2 SVGAGI. The CDR3 region is CASRDPTDGYTF. The DNA of the CDR3 is TGTGCCAGCAGAGATCCGACGGATGGCTACACCTTC.

The chain couples TRBV6-6 to TRBJ1-4; tentative D call: TRBD1 (5 bases). The CDR3 runs to 14 residues. Looked up from germline, CDR1 is MNHNY and CDR2 is SVGAGI (reference sequence). The V gene lost 2 bases and the J gene lost 8 bases, with 12 bases spanning the gap. The CDR3 loop is CASSYEGSGEKLFF. The CDR3 DNA sequence: TGTGCCAGCAGTTACGAGGGGTCGGGAGAAAAACTGTTTTTT.

This chain joins TRBV9 and TRBJ2-1, with a possible D match to TRBD2 (6 bases). The CDR3 extends over 17 amino acids. Trimming shortened V by 2 bases and J by 0 bases, and 15 bases separated the two germline ends. CDR1 SGDLS and CDR2 YYNGEE come from the germline V gene. In nucleotides, the CDR3 is TGTGCCAGCAGCGTTTCCAGGACTAAGAGCTCCTACAATGAGCAGTTCTTC. It specifies CASSVSRTKSSYNEQFF.

The chain uses TRBV28 and TRBJ2-3; 11 bases fit TRBD2. CDR3 size: 19 residues. Per the germline V gene, CDR1 is MDHEN and CDR2 is SYDVKM. V was pared by 5 bases and J by 0 bases, with 13 bases of the junction left unmatched. This CDR3 reads CASSTRGSGRGGSTDTQYF. The CDR3 DNA is TGTGCCAGCAGTACCCGTGGTAGCGGGAGGGGGGGGAGCACAGATACGCAGTATTTT.

The chain is built from TRBV28 and TRBJ2-1; the D gene is possibly TRBD2 (6 bases). The germline V and J ends were trimmed by 6 bases and 0 bases, with 12 bases remaining between them. The germline CDR1 and CDR2 sequences are MDHEN and SYDVKM. CDR3 length: 15 residues. The CDR3 here is CASSVRDFSYNEQFF. DNA of the CDR3: TGTGCCAGCAGCGTCCGGGACTTCTCCTACAATGAGCAGTTCTTC.